This TCR beta chain was found in a study of shared clonotypes between healthy human individuals. Sequencing used immunoSEQ multiplex PCR; TCRdb keeps in-frame clones, though not all of them. The table lists 2 million to 3 million clones, 80% to 95% of them singletons. Trimming shortened V by 0 bases and J by 1 base, and 15 bases separated the two germline ends. The CDR3 is made up of 17 amino acids. CDR1 is SGHRS and CDR2 is YFSETQ in the germline V gene. This chain uses TRBV5-1 with TRBJ2-3; D is perhaps TRBD2 (6 bases). This sequence was found in a young man in good health. Some clones in this sample may be carry-over from other donors' samples. Sequencing input: naive CD4+ T cells from PBMCs. Indicated subset: CD45RA+ positively selected. The CDR3 bases are TGCGCCAGCAGCTTGGAATTGGGACTTCCTCGCACAGATACGCAGTATTTT. As protein: CASSLELGLPRTDTQYF.